The 22 T cell receptor beta chains given below trace back to one sample, sequenced in a study of T cells after yellow fever vaccination. Using its own MiXCR run on the 5' RACE reads, TCRdb lists one record per CDR3 protein. The repertoire consists of hundreds of thousands of distinct CDR3 sequences, with 21% occurring once and the leading ten covering about 17%. Sequenced material: PBMCs, taken 20 to 25 days after the first yellow fever vaccination. The receptors shown here come from a man in his late teens or twenties who received the YFV17D yellow fever vaccine.

The V call is TRBV5-6, the J call TRBJ2-7; D unclear. Germline-derived CDR1 and CDR2 are SGHDT and YYEEEE. The CDR3 spans 14 residues. V was trimmed by 0 bases and J by 3 bases, leaving 10 bases between them. The CDR3 loop reads CASSLEGISYEQYF. CDR3 bases: TGTGCCAGCAGCTTGGAAGGGATTAGCTACGAGCAGTACTTC.

This clonotype was seen a handful of times. The V call is TRBV7-6, the J call TRBJ1-5; D call uncertain. CDR1 is SGHVS and CDR2 is FNYEAQ in the germline V gene. This CDR3 has 14 residues. V was pared by 2 bases and J by 6 bases, with 11 bases between. This CDR3 is CASSLFKEGQPQHF. CDR3 in DNA: TGTGCCAGCAGCTTATTCAAGGAGGGTCAGCCCCAGCATTTT.

This clonotype was observed many times. The chain combines TRBV18 with TRBJ2-5, with D uncertain. The ends were cut back, 2 bases at V and 3 bases at J, with 10 bases in the middle. From germline, CDR1 is KGHSH and CDR2 LQKENI. CDR3 length equals 14 residues. This CDR3 is CASSPSYLEETQYF. CDR3 nucleotides: TGTGCCAGCTCACCATCTTATCTAGAAGAGACCCAGTACTTC.

V is TRBV29-1 and J is TRBJ2-3; D call uncertain. V was pared by 7 bases and J by 2 bases, with 16 bases between. The CDR3 has 14 residues. The germline gives CDR1 SQVTM, CDR2 ANQGSEA. Here the CDR3 reads CSGWVVQSTDTQYF. The DNA of the CDR3 is TGCAGCGGATGGGTGGTTCAGTCCACAGATACGCAGTATTTT.

This clonotype was observed at least ten times. The chain has TRBV11-2 and TRBJ2-3; 12 positions agree with TRBD2. CDR3 length equals 19 residues. The J segment lost 5 bases and the V segment lost 4 bases, leaving 16 bases of the junction unmatched. Germline assignment: CDR1 SGHAT and CDR2 FQNNGV. The CDR3 DNA is TGTGCCAGCAGCTCGCCGGAATTGACTAGCGGGGGAAGTCGAGATACGCAGTATTTT. The encoded protein is CASSSPELTSGGSRDTQYF.

This clonotype has more than one count but fewer than ten. The CDR3 DNA follows: TGTGCCAGCAGCTCCCGCCAACCCGGGGAGCTGTTTTTT. It codes for CASSSRQPGELFF. The rearrangement joins TRBV7-9 to TRBJ2-2; D is unresolved. The CDR3 runs to 13 residues. Trimming left V 4 bases short and J 6 bases short, with 9 bases between. The V gene's germline CDR1 is SEHNR and CDR2 FQNEAQ (reference sequence).

V is TRBV7-8 and J is TRBJ2-1; 9 nucleotides align to TRBD2. The V and J ends lost 4 bases and 4 bases, in that order; junction bases with no gene match: 14. CDR1 is SGHVS and CDR2 is FQNEAQ in the germline V gene. This CDR3 is built from 18 residues. The CDR3 protein is CASSSPRLLAGKYNEQFF. DNA of the CDR3: TGTGCCAGCAGCTCTCCACGACTTCTAGCGGGGAAGTACAATGAGCAGTTCTTC.

The CDR3 is CASSLTAPEGSAPLHF. Here the CDR3 DNA reads TGTGCCAGCAGCTTAACGGCACCGGAGGGTTCGGCACCCCTCCACTTT. The genes are TRBV7-3 and TRBJ1-6; D call uncertain. CDR1 SGHTA and CDR2 FQGTGA come from the germline V gene. The CDR3 extends over 16 amino acids. Trimming shortened V by 0 bases and J by 11 bases, and 17 bases separated the two germline ends.

This clonotype was detected a few times. The chain uses TRBV7-6 and TRBJ1-5; no definite D call. From germline, CDR1 is SGHVS and CDR2 FNYEAQ. CDR3 length: 14 residues. V lost 1 base, J lost 5 bases, and 9 bases lay in between. The CDR3 DNA reads TGTGCCAGCAGCTTAGTCTCAGACCATCAGCCCCAGCATTTT. The encoded protein is CASSLVSDHQPQHF.

This clonotype was seen more than once but under ten times. The J gene is TRBJ2-5, the V gene TRBV6-2 or TRBV6-3; D gene uncertain. V was clipped by 6 bases and J by 5 bases, with 16 bases between them. The CDR3 runs 14 residues. Germline CDR1 and CDR2: MNHEY and SVGEGT. The CDR3 loop is CASRGRYPLETQYF. Here the CDR3 DNA reads TGTGCCAGCAGGGGTCGTTACCCCCTCGAGACCCAGTACTTC.

The rearrangement uses TRBV10-3 and TRBJ2-3, with 9 bases that match TRBD2. From germline, CDR1 is ENHRY and CDR2 SYGVKD. The CDR3 has 13 residues. V lost 6 bases, J lost 5 bases, and 3 bases stayed unmatched. In DNA, the CDR3 is TGTGCCATCAGCGCGGGGGGGGGAGATACGCAGTATTTT. Residues: CAISAGGGDTQYF.

This clonotype was seen a handful of times. The V gene is TRBV20-1, the J gene TRBJ2-3; possibly TRBD1 or TRBD2 for D (5 bases each). V gave up 0 bases and J gave up 3 bases, with 7 bases separating them. Germline CDR1 DFQATT, CDR2 SNEGSKA (reference sequence). This CDR3 is 13 amino acids long. The CDR3 bases are TGCAGTGCTAGAGATGGGACGACAGATACGCAGTATTTT. Encoded protein: CSARDGTTDTQYF.

The chain is built from TRBV7-3 and TRBJ1-1, with 7 bases fitting TRBD1. The CDR3 extends over 14 amino acids. With 2 bases clipped from V and 10 bases from J, the junction kept 10 bases outside the gene matches. Looked up from germline, CDR1 is SGHTA and CDR2 is FQGTGA. The CDR3 nucleotides are TGTGCCAGCAGCTTAGGGTCAGGGGGGGGTCGAGCTTTCTTT. It yields the protein CASSLGSGGGRAFF.

Only a few counts were recorded for this clonotype. The chain uses TRBV7-9 and TRBJ1-2, with TRBD1 matching 10 bases. This CDR3 spans 16 amino acids. V gave up 5 bases and J gave up 7 bases; unmatched junction bases: 13. Germline CDR1 SEHNR, CDR2 FQNEAQ (reference sequence). The CDR3 coding sequence is TGTGCCAGCAGCCTCATCGGCCGGGACAGGGGAACTGGCTACACCTTC. Protein product: CASSLIGRDRGTGYTF.

The chain recombines TRBV15 with TRBJ2-7; D is uncertain. Trimming took 8 bases from V and 6 from J, leaving 11 bases between them. Germline CDR1 and CDR2: LNHNV and YYDKDF (reference sequence). The CDR3 is 11 residues long. CDR3 in amino acids: CATHGRVEQYV. CDR3 coding DNA: TGTGCCACCCACGGGCGAGTCGAGCAGTACGTC.

V gene TRBV9 combines with J gene TRBJ2-1; perhaps TRBD2 as D (6 bases). CDR1 is SGDLS and CDR2 is YYNGEE in the germline V gene. The CDR3 is 17 amino acids. The ends were cut back, 0 bases at V and 3 bases at J, with 16 bases in the middle. CDR3 residues: CASSVATATGDYNEQFF. The CDR3 nucleotides read TGTGCCAGCAGCGTAGCTACGGCGACGGGGGACTACAATGAGCAGTTCTTC. Filled out from reference TRBV9 and TRBJ2-1, the complete variable domain reads DSGVTQTPKHLITATGQRVTLRCSPRSGDLSVYWYQQSLDQGLQFLIQYYNGEERAKGNILERFSAQQFPDLHSELNLSSLELGDSALYFCASSVATATGDYNEQFFGPGTRLTVL.

This chain connects TRBV5-6 to TRBJ2-7; D ambiguous. Trimming pared 4 bases from V and 1 base from J, leaving 15 bases between. This CDR3 spans 15 amino acids. Germline loops: CDR1 SGHDT, CDR2 YYEEEE. The CDR3 DNA reads as TGTGCCAGCAGCAAATTCCTTGGGCGATCCTACGAGCAGTACTTC. This encodes CASSKFLGRSYEQYF.

The table lists this clonotype with a few counts. The genes are TRBV19 and TRBJ2-2, with D hard to call. CDR1 and CDR2 (germline): LNHDA, SQIVND (reference sequence). The V and J ends lost 10 bases and 0 bases respectively, with 12 bases between them. CDR3 length: 14 amino acids. The CDR3, as DNA: TGTGCCACCCGACACGCCACGAACACCGGGGAGCTGTTTTTT. Its translation is CATRHATNTGELFF.

This clonotype was counted only a few times. This chain joins TRBV5-1 and TRBJ2-5; TRBD1 matches 8 bases. This CDR3 has 15 residues. J gave up 3 bases and V 4 bases, and 8 bases lay outside the gene matches. Germline values: CDR1 SGHRS, CDR2 YFSETQ. The CDR3 DNA reads as TGCGCCAGCAGCACGGGACAGGCGGCCGAAGAGACCCAGTACTTC. Protein: CASSTGQAAEETQYF.

This sequence joins TRBV7-2 and TRBJ2-5, with D possibly being TRBD1 (5 bases). Germline CDR1 and CDR2: SGHTA and FQGNSA. CDR3 size: 15 residues. Trimming pared 1 base from V and 5 bases from J, leaving 14 bases between. This chain's CDR3 is CASSLVIGARETQYF. CDR3 DNA: TGTGCCAGCAGCTTAGTCATAGGGGCGAGGGAGACCCAGTACTTC.

V is TRBV7-9 and J is TRBJ2-2, with 10 bases matching TRBD2. The CDR3 has 15 residues. Germline V gene sequence: CDR1 SEHNR, CDR2 FQNEAQ (reference sequence). V dropped 5 bases and J dropped 4; count of bases not matched to a gene: 4. The CDR3 reads CASSTRLAGTGELFF. The CDR3 DNA is TGTGCCAGCAGCACCCGACTAGCGGGCACCGGGGAGCTGTTTTTT.

This clonotype was seen a handful of times. The rearrangement uses TRBV6-5 and TRBJ2-7; the match to TRBD2 covers 13 bases. Germline CDR1 reads MNHEY; CDR2 reads SVGAGI. This CDR3 is built from 15 residues. Unmatched junction bases numbered 5, after V lost 3 bases and J lost 6 bases. CDR3 loop: CASSYRTSGGSEQYF. For the CDR3, the DNA is TGTGCCAGCAGTTATCGGACTAGCGGGGGAAGCGAGCAGTACTTC.